The clone carrying this T cell receptor beta chain occurred once. This sample is part of a study of shared clonotypes between healthy human individuals. Using immunoSEQ multiplex PCR, the repertoire was profiled, and TCRdb retains in-frame clones only, with some absent. This table holds more than 400,000 clones, 78% found once. Germline loops: CDR1 SGHNT, CDR2 YYREEE (reference sequence). Germline trimming cut 6 bases from V and 2 bases from J; bases unmatched to any gene: 14. The CDR3 contains 19 residues. The source of this sequence is a woman aged 40 to 50 in good health. Some clones in this sample may be carry-over from other donors' samples. The chain employs TRBV5-4 and TRBJ2-3, with 14 nucleotides matching TRBD2. Sequencing used PBMCs. DNA of the CDR3: TGTGCCAGCACTTCCTCTTGGGGACTAGCGGGGGAAGACACAGATACGCAGTATTTT. It is translated as CASTSSWGLAGEDTDTQYF.